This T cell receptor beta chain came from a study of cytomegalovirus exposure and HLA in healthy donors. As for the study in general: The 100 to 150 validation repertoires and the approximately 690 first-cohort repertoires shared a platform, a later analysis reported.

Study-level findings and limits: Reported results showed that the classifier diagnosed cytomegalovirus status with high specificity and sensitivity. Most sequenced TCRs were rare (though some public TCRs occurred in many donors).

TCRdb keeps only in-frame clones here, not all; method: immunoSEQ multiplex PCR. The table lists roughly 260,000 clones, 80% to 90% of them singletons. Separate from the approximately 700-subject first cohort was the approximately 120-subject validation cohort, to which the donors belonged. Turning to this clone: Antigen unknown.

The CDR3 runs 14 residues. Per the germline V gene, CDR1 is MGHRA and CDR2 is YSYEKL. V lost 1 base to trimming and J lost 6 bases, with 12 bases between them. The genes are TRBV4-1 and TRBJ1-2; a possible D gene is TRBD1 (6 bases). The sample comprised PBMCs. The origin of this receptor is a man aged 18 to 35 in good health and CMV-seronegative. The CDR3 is CASSQAPDRHGYTF. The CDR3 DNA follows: TGCGCCAGCAGCCAAGCCCCGGACAGACATGGCTACACCTTC.